These 30 T cell receptor beta chains share one sample of origin, sequenced in a study of blood T cell repertoires in COVID-19. The table came from immunoSEQ multiplex PCR; TCRdb's copy has only in-frame clones and leaves some out. This sample yields 150,000 to 200,000 clones, of which 65% to 85% are seen a single time; under 3.5% belongs to the top ten. The specimen sequenced was peripheral blood. These receptors were collected from a woman aged 55-69 years with acute or convalescent COVID-19.

The chain recombines TRBV7-9 with TRBJ2-3; 7 positions agree with TRBD1. V dropped 5 bases and J dropped 0; count of bases not matched to a gene: 8. Looked up from germline, CDR1 is SEHNR and CDR2 is FQNEAQ (reference sequence). The CDR3 is 16 residues long. CDR3 in DNA: TGTGCCAGCAGCCTGCCACAGGGGACGAGCACAGATACGCAGTATTTT. This encodes CASSLPQGTSTDTQYF.

The rearrangement links TRBV7-2 to TRBJ1-1, with D perhaps matching TRBD1 (5 bases). The V end was cut by 3 bases, the J end by 2 bases, with 19 bases between. CDR3 length: 17 residues. The V gene's germline CDR1 is SGHTA and CDR2 FQGNSA. This CDR3 reads CASSFQLYTDSNTEAFF. CDR3 sequence (DNA): TGTGCCAGCAGCTTCCAGCTCTACACAGACAGTAACACTGAAGCTTTCTTT.

V and J are TRBV5-1 and TRBJ1-1, with a tentative D call TRBD1 (6 bases). The CDR3 length is 15 residues. Germline V lookup: CDR1 SGHRS, CDR2 YFSETQ. The V end was cut by 5 bases, the J end by 0 bases, with 14 bases between. The CDR3 DNA reads TGCGCCAGCAGGCTACAGGGAGAGCTGAACACTGAAGCTTTCTTT. Its protein is CASRLQGELNTEAFF.

The rearrangement uses TRBV27 and TRBJ2-7; the D gene is possibly TRBD2 (6 bases). Per germline, CDR1 MNHEY and CDR2 SMNVEV (reference sequence). This CDR3 contains 12 residues. V was pared by 3 bases and J by 6 bases, with 9 bases between. CDR3 loop: CASSFQGGEQYF. In DNA form, the CDR3 reads TGTGCCAGCAGTTTTCAGGGAGGCGAGCAGTACTTC.

This clone appeared once. This rearrangement joins TRBV7-9 to TRBJ2-7, with D maybe TRBD1 (5 bases). CDR1 SEHNR and CDR2 FQNEAQ come from the germline V gene (reference sequence). This CDR3 spans 11 amino acids. The V end was cut by 2 bases, the J end by 12 bases, with 11 bases between. CDR3 residues: CASSLRQHWYF. Here the CDR3 DNA reads TGTGCCAGCAGCTTAAGACAGCATTGGTACTTC.

The chain links TRBV5-4 to TRBJ1-1, with a tentative D call TRBD1 (5 bases). The V gene's germline CDR1 is SGHNT and CDR2 YYREEE (reference sequence). Deletions cut 3 bases from V and 1 base from J, with 13 bases between. The CDR3 has 15 amino acids. CDR3 amino acids: CASSSRRGSNTEAFF. CDR3 in DNA: TGTGCCAGCAGCTCCAGAAGGGGTTCGAACACTGAAGCTTTCTTT.

J is TRBJ1-6 and V is TRBV12-5; D may be TRBD1 (6 bases). From germline, CDR1 is LGHNT and CDR2 FRNRAP. There are 16 residues in the CDR3. V shed 0 bases and J shed 7 bases, with 13 bases lying between them. As DNA, the CDR3 is TGTGCTAGTGGTTTGGTACTGGGGGCAGGGAATTCACCCCTCCACTTT. Translated, it gives CASGLVLGAGNSPLHF.

The chain is built from TRBV7-9 and TRBJ2-7, with TRBD1 matching 10 bases. In germline, CDR1 is SEHNR, CDR2 FQNEAQ (reference sequence). CDR3 length: 16 residues. V was clipped by 0 bases and J by 1 base; unmatched bases: 3. The CDR3 coding sequence is TGTGCCAGCAGCTTAGCGTGGGACAGGGGATCCTACGAGCAGTACTTC. Its protein product is CASSLAWDRGSYEQYF.

The chain recombines TRBV10-1 with TRBJ2-6; possibly TRBD2 for D (6 bases). The CDR3 is made up of 16 amino acids. V lost 0 bases and J lost 1, with 7 bases in between. The V gene's germline CDR1 is WNHNN and CDR2 SYGVQD (reference sequence). The CDR3 region is CASSESGGSGANVLTF. As DNA, the CDR3 is TGCGCCAGCAGTGAGTCTGGGGGGTCTGGGGCCAACGTCCTGACTTTC.

V gene TRBV19 combines with J gene TRBJ1-1; 7 bases map to TRBD1. Unmatched junction bases numbered 6, after V lost 1 base and J lost 4 bases. This CDR3 region has 15 residues. Per germline, CDR1 LNHDA and CDR2 SQIVND (reference sequence). For the CDR3, the DNA is TGTGCCAGTAGTATAGTAAACAGGGGCGGCACTGAAGCTTTCTTT. Its translation: CASSIVNRGGTEAFF.

The gene calls are TRBV29-1 and TRBJ1-5, with TRBD1 as a possible D gene (6 bases). Germline V lookup: CDR1 SQVTM, CDR2 ANQGSEA. This CDR3 contains 16 residues. Trimming removed 4 bases from V and 2 bases from J, with 18 bases in between. In DNA form, the CDR3 reads TGCAGCGTTGCGCATCAGGGGACGACGGGCAATCAGCCCCAGCATTTT. Amino acid sequence: CSVAHQGTTGNQPQHF.

The rearrangement links TRBV2 to TRBJ2-4; tentatively, D is TRBD1 (6 bases). Germline V gives CDR1 SNHLY, CDR2 FYNNEI. The CDR3 is 15 amino acids. CDR3 sequence (DNA): TGTGCTTCCCGGGACATCTCATTAGCCAAAAACATTCAGTACTTC. Translation gives CASRDISLAKNIQYF. Full variable domain (rest looked up from reference TRBV2 and TRBJ2-4): EPEVTQTPSHQVTQMGQEVILRCVPISNHLYFYWYRQILGQKVEFLVSFYNNEISEKSEIFDDQFSVERPDGSNFTLKIRSTKLEDSAMYFCASRDISLAKNIQYFGAGTRLSVL.

The chain uses TRBV28 and TRBJ2-7, with 8 bases lining up with TRBD1. Germline CDR1 is MDHEN and CDR2 is SYDVKM. The CDR3 length is 15 residues. The V segment lost 6 bases and the J segment 4 bases; nucleotides outside the gene matches: 11. CDR3 coding DNA: TGTGCCAGCAGGGAGACCGGGACAGGTACTTACGAGCAGTACTTC. It yields the protein CASRETGTGTYEQYF. Drawing the rest from reference TRBV28 and TRBJ2-7, the complete variable domain is DVKVTQSSRYLVKRTGEKVFLECVQDMDHENMFWYRQDPGLGLRLIYFSYDVKMKEKGDIPEGYSVSREKKERFSLILESASTNQTSMYLCASRETGTGTYEQYFGPGTRLTVT.

This chain uses TRBV10-3 with TRBJ1-6, with 7 bases lining up with TRBD1. Germline V gene data show CDR1 as ENHRY and CDR2 as SYGVKD. V shed 0 bases and J 14 bases; nucleotides not matched to a gene: 13. The CDR3 has 16 amino acids. The CDR3 spells CAISESPTGPAGALHF. The CDR3 nucleotides are TGTGCCATCAGTGAGTCCCCGACAGGGCCCGCTGGGGCCCTCCACTTT.

This clone was recorded only once. The chain recombines TRBV27 with TRBJ1-6, with 7 bases fitting TRBD1. From germline, CDR1 is MNHEY and CDR2 SMNVEV (reference sequence). Germline trimming cut 10 bases from V and 0 bases from J; bases unmatched to any gene: 9. The CDR3 is 16 amino acids. CDR3 region: CATLDRADSYNSPLHF. CDR3 in DNA: TGTGCCACCCTCGACAGGGCAGACTCCTATAATTCACCCCTCCACTTT.

V gene TRBV12-3 or TRBV12-4 combines with J gene TRBJ2-7; weak D call: TRBD1 (5 bases). CDR3 size: 12 residues. V shed 6 bases and J shed 1 base, with 7 bases lying between them. The CDR3 spells CASRTDSYEQYF. The CDR3 DNA reads as TGTGCCAGCAGGACAGATTCCTACGAGCAGTACTTC.

This clone has just one count. Other nucleotide sequences in the sample specify the same CDR3. The rearrangement uses TRBV11-3 and TRBJ2-5; the match to TRBD1 covers 9 bases. This CDR3 contains 15 residues. Trimming at V came to 0 bases and at J to 2 bases, leaving 1 base not matched to a gene. Germline V gene data show CDR1 as SGHNT and CDR2 as YENEEA. The CDR3 region is CASSLEGTGQETQYF. Here the CDR3 DNA reads TGTGCCAGCAGCTTAGAAGGGACAGGGCAAGAGACCCAGTACTTC.

The CDR3 is CASSPNPGEKLFF. In nucleotides, the CDR3 is TGTGCCAGCTCACCAAACCCGGGTGAAAAACTGTTTTTT. The V and J genes are TRBV18 and TRBJ1-4, with unresolved D. The CDR3 runs to 13 residues. V was clipped by 2 bases and J by 7 bases, with 8 bases between them. Germline V gene sequence: CDR1 KGHSH, CDR2 LQKENI.

This CDR3 reads CASSQGMQSYNEKLFF. The CDR3 coding sequence is TGTGCCAGCTCACAGGGGATGCAGAGCTATAATGAAAAACTGTTTTTT. The chain joins TRBV18 to TRBJ1-4; D is possibly TRBD1 (5 bases). With 4 bases removed from V and 4 bases from J, the gap between germline ends came to 16 bases. CDR3 size: 16 residues. Germline assignment: CDR1 KGHSH and CDR2 LQKENI. Full variable domain (outside the CDR3, taken from reference TRBV18 and TRBJ1-4): NAGVMQNPRHLVRRRGQEARLRCSPMKGHSHVYWYRQLPEEGLKFMVYLQKENIIDESGMPKERFSAEFPKEGPSILRIQQVVRGDSAAYFCASSQGMQSYNEKLFFGSGTQLSVL.

This clone was counted between two and nine times. The gene calls are TRBV9 and TRBJ2-3, with TRBD1 identical over 8 bases. The CDR3 spans 15 residues. Germline V gene lookup returns CDR1 SGDLS and CDR2 YYNGEE. The V and J ends lost 2 bases and 3 bases, in that order; junction bases with no gene match: 5. This CDR3 is CASSVTGQETDTQYF. CDR3 coding DNA: TGTGCCAGCAGCGTCACGGGACAGGAGACAGATACGCAGTATTTT.

This clone was seen just once. V and J are TRBV5-1 and TRBJ2-7; D may be TRBD1 (5 bases). Trimming cost V 4 bases and J 5 bases, with 16 bases left between them. Per germline, CDR1 SGHRS and CDR2 YFSETQ. CDR3 length: 14 residues. The CDR3 DNA sequence: TGCGCCAGCAGCCAGGACATGGAGCTGGACGAGCAGTACTTC. Its protein is CASSQDMELDEQYF.

The chain is built from TRBV24-1 and TRBJ2-2; 10 nucleotides align to TRBD1. J lost 4 bases, V lost 2 bases, and 3 bases had no gene match. The germline V gene encodes CDR1 KGHDR and CDR2 SFDVKD. CDR3 length: 16 amino acids. Here the CDR3 reads CATSDYRTGGTGELFF. In DNA, the CDR3 is TGTGCCACCAGTGATTATAGGACAGGGGGCACCGGGGAGCTGTTTTTT.

CDR3 coding DNA: TGTGCCAGCAGCTGGACAGGGATCAGTGGCTACACCTTC. Amino acid sequence: CASSWTGISGYTF. J is TRBJ1-2 and V is TRBV6-5, with TRBD1 matching over 8 bases. V gave up 6 bases and J gave up 7 bases; unmatched junction bases: 7. The germline CDR1 and CDR2 sequences are MNHEY and SVGAGI. The CDR3 has 13 amino acids.

This chain links TRBV5-1 with TRBJ1-1; D is undetermined. The CDR3 is 15 amino acids. Trimming took off 4 bases at V and 2 bases at J, with 15 bases between the two ends. Germline CDR1 and CDR2: SGHRS and YFSETQ. The CDR3 sequence is CASSRALAGNTEAFF. DNA of the CDR3: TGCGCCAGCAGCCGGGCCCTAGCAGGTAACACTGAAGCTTTCTTT.

The V and J genes are TRBV5-4 and TRBJ1-6, with 12 bases lining up with TRBD1. Germline V CDR1 and CDR2: SGHNT, YYREEE (reference sequence). The V gene end was trimmed by 4 bases and the J gene end by 5 bases; junction bases not matched to a gene: 4. CDR3 length equals 16 residues. The DNA of the CDR3 is TGTGCCAGCAGCCCGGGACAGGGGGCGAATAATTCACCCCTCCACTTT. It codes for CASSPGQGANNSPLHF. Based on the CDR3 plus reference TRBV5-4 and TRBJ1-6, the full variable domain is ETGVTQSPTHLIKTRGQQVTLRCSSQSGHNTVSWYQQALGQGPQFIFQYYREEENGRGNFPPRFSGLQFPNYSSELNVNALELDDSALYLCASSPGQGANNSPLHFGNGTRLTVT.

The chain links TRBV4-2 to TRBJ2-3, with 7 nucleotides matching TRBD1. The CDR3 contains 17 residues. After removal of 4 bases from V and 2 bases from J, the junction contained 12 bases not matched to a gene. The germline V gene encodes CDR1 LGHNA and CDR2 YNFKEQ. This CDR3 reads CASSLPPGQLYTDTQYF. The CDR3 DNA reads as TGTGCCAGCAGCCTTCCCCCGGGACAGTTATACACAGATACGCAGTATTTT.

The gene calls are TRBV4-2 and TRBJ2-7; TRBD1 aligns across 9 bases. From germline, CDR1 is LGHNA and CDR2 YNFKEQ. The CDR3 loop spans 15 amino acids. V gave up 1 base and J gave up 3 bases; unmatched junction bases: 4. The chain's CDR3 is CASSQGWDRVYEQYF. The CDR3 nucleotides read TGTGCCAGCAGCCAAGGATGGGACAGGGTCTACGAGCAGTACTTC.

The chain uses TRBV5-1 and TRBJ1-3, with D hard to call. Per germline, CDR1 SGHRS and CDR2 YFSETQ. Trimming took 9 bases from V and 1 from J, leaving 11 bases between them. CDR3 length: 13 residues. CDR3 bases: TGCGCCACCGCCCGAGAATCTGGAAACACCATATATTTT. Its translation: CATARESGNTIYF.

A word on this clone: This sample also contains other DNA sequences that code for the same CDR3. The rearrangement joins TRBV4-3 to TRBJ2-3; D possibly corresponds to TRBD1 (5 bases). Germline CDR1 LGHNA, CDR2 YSLEER. CDR3 length: 14 residues. V dropped 0 bases and J dropped 3 bases, with 7 bases sitting between them. The chain's CDR3 is CASSQDRATDTQYF. The DNA for the CDR3 is TGCGCCAGCAGCCAAGACAGGGCGACAGATACGCAGTATTTT.

The V gene is TRBV27, the J gene TRBJ2-7; 14 nucleotides align to TRBD2. From germline, CDR1 is MNHEY and CDR2 SMNVEV (reference sequence). J gave up 6 bases and V 6 bases, and 7 bases lay outside the gene matches. This CDR3 contains 15 residues. The CDR3 is CASRWTSGGLSEQYF. The CDR3 DNA sequence: TGTGCCAGCAGATGGACTAGCGGGGGGCTCTCCGAGCAGTACTTC.